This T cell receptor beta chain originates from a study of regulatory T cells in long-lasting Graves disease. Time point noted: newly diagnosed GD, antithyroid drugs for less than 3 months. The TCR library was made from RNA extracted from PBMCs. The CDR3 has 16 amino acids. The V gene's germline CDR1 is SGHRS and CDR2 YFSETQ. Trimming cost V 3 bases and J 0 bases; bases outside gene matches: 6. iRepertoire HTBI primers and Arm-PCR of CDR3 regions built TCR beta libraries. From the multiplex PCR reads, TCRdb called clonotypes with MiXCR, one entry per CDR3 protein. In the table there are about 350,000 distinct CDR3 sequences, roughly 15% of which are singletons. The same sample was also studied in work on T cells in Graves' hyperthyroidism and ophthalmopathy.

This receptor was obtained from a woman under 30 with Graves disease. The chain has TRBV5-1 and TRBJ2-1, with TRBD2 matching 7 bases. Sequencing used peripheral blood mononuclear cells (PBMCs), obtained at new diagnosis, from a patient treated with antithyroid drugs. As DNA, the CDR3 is TGCGCCAGCAGCTGGACTAGTTCTTACTCCTACAATGAGCAGTTCTTC. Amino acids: CASSWTSSYSYNEQFF.